This TCR beta chain was retrieved from a study of T cell repertoires in cytomegalovirus infection. Study-level background: It was recently identified HLA-C-restricted and well-studied HLA-B-restricted CMV epitopes that the study used. Both a matching HLA type and CMV infection were indicated by public TCR beta signatures. Study findings and constraints: Accumulated public TCR beta family frequency recognized individuals carrying CMV together with the relevant HLA.

This clonotype was counted a few times. What it recognizes is unknown. TCRdb itself ran the reads through MiXCR, one entry per CDR3 protein. The sample carries around 360,000 distinct CDR3 sequences, nearly 35% recorded once. The CDR3 consists of 16 residues. J gave up 1 base and V 3 bases, and 3 bases lay outside the gene matches. Germline V gives CDR1 MDHEN, CDR2 SYDVKM. The source is a human donor in good health (CMV status not recorded). Some clones in this sample may be carry-over from other donors' samples. Material: cultured PBMCs, obtained from culture after CMV antigen stimulation. The genes are TRBV28 and TRBJ2-3; 11 bases line up with TRBD2. The DNA for the CDR3 is TGTGCCAGCAGTTTCTCACTAGCGGGAGGCACAGATACGCAGTATTTT. This encodes CASSFSLAGGTDTQYF.